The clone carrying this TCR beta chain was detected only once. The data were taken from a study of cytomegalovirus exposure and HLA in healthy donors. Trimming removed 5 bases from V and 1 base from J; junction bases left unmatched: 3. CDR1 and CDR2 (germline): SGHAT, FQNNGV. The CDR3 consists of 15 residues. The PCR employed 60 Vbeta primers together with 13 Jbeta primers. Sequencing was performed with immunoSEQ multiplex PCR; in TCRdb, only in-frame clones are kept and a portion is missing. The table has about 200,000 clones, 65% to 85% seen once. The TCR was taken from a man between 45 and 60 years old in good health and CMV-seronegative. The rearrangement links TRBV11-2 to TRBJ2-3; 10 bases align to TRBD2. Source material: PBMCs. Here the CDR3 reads CASSLSGRRTDTQYF. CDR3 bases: TGTGCCAGCAGCCTTAGCGGGAGGCGCACAGATACGCAGTATTTT.